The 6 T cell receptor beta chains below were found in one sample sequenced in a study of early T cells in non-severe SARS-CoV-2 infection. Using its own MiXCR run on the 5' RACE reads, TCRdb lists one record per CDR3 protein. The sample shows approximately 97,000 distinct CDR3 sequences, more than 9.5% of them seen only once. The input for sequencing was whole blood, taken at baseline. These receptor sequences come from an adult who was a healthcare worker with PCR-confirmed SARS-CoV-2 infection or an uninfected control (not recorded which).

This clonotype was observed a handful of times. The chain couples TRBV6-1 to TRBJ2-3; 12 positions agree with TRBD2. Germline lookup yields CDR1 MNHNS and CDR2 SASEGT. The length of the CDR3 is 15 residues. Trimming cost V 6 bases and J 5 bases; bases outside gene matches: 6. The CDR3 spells CASSPSGGAVDTQYF. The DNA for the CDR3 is TGTGCCAGCAGCCCTAGCGGGGGGGCCGTAGATACGCAGTATTTT.

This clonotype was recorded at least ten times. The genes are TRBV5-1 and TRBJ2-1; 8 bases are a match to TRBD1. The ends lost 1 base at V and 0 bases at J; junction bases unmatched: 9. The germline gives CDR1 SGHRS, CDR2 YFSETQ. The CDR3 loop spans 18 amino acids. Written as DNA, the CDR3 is TGCGCCAGCAGCTTGCTCTGGGACAGGCCTGGCTCCTACAATGAGCAGTTCTTC. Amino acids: CASSLLWDRPGSYNEQFF.

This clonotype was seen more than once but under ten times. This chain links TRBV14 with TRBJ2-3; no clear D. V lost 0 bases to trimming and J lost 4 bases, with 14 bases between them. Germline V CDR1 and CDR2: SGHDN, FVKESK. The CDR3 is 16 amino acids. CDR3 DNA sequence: TGTGCCAGCAGCCAAGATCCATTGTCCACTTCAGATACGCAGTATTTT. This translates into CASSQDPLSTSDTQYF.

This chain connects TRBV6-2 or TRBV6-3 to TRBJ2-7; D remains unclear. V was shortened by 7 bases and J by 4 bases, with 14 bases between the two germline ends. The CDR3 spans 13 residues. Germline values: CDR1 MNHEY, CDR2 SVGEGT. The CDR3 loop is CASISITDYEQYF. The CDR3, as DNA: TGTGCCAGCATATCTATCACGGATTACGAGCAGTACTTC.

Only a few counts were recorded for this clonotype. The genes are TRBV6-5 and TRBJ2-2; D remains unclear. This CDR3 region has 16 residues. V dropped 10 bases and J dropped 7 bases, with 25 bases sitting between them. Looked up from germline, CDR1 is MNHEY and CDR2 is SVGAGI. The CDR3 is CATRASFQYTIGELFF. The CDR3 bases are TGTGCCACCCGAGCTTCGTTCCAATATACTATCGGGGAGCTGTTTTTT.

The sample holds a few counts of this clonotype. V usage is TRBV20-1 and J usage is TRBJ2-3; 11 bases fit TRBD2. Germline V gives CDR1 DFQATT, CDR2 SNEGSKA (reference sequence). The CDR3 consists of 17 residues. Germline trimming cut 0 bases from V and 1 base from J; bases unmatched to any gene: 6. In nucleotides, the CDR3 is TGCAGTGCTAGAGACATTTTAGCGGGAGGGGGCACAGATACGCAGTATTTT. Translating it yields CSARDILAGGGTDTQYF.